These 17 T cell receptor beta chains were sequenced from one sample in a study of blood T cell repertoires in COVID-19. This table comes from immunoSEQ multiplex PCR, and its TCRdb copy is limited to in-frame clones, with some not included. The data contain 200,000 to 250,000 clones, about 83% of them singletons. Sequencing was done on a sample of PBMCs or T cells enriched from blood (not recorded which). All receptors come from a woman between 40 and 55 years old who had been exposed to COVID-19.

The chain links TRBV7-3 to TRBJ2-1; D is possibly TRBD2 (5 bases). Germline V gives CDR1 SGHTA, CDR2 FQGTGA. Trimming removed 4 bases at V and 0 bases at J, with 10 bases between. This CDR3 is built from 15 residues. The CDR3 reads CASSSRGSSYNEQFF. The CDR3 region has the DNA TGTGCCAGCAGCTCAAGAGGGAGCTCCTACAATGAGCAGTTCTTC.

This clone was detected a few times. At one boundary the junction diverges from the germline segment, which might be a read error. V is TRBV18 and J is TRBJ2-1, with TRBD2 as a possible D gene (7 bases). Germline V lookup: CDR1 KGHSH, CDR2 LQKENI. This CDR3 comprises 15 residues. The CDR3 sequence is CASSSQGRGYNEQFF. For the CDR3, the DNA is TGTGCCAGCTCATCCCAAGGGAGGGGGTACAACGAGCAGTTCTTC. The variable domain in full, with the rest retrieved from reference TRBV18 and TRBJ2-1, is NAGVMQNPRHLVRRRGQEARLRCSPMKGHSHVYWYRQLPEEGLKFMVYLQKENIIDESGMPKERFSAEFPKEGPSILRIQQVVRGDSAAYFCASSSQGRGYNEQFFGPGTRLTVL.

The rearrangement joins TRBV10-3 to TRBJ2-1; 8 bases align to TRBD1. The CDR3 loop spans 16 amino acids. Germline V CDR1 and CDR2: ENHRY, SYGVKD. V shed 3 bases and J 2 bases; nucleotides not matched to a gene: 6. CDR3 DNA: TGTGCCATCAGTGAATTGGACAGGGAGCCCTACAATGAGCAGTTCTTC. Encoded protein: CAISELDREPYNEQFF.

The J gene is TRBJ1-2, the V gene TRBV18; TRBD1 matches 7 bases. Germline V gives CDR1 KGHSH, CDR2 LQKENI. V lost 3 bases and J lost 8; bases outside the gene matches: 12. The CDR3 contains 15 residues. The CDR3: CASSPGWRQGLGYTF. CDR3 in DNA: TGTGCCAGCTCACCGGGTTGGAGACAGGGTCTAGGCTACACCTTC. Full variable domain (remainder filled in from reference TRBV18 and TRBJ1-2): NAGVMQNPRHLVRRRGQEARLRCSPMKGHSHVYWYRQLPEEGLKFMVYLQKENIIDESGMPKERFSAEFPKEGPSILRIQQVVRGDSAAYFCASSPGWRQGLGYTFGSGTRLTVV.

This chain joins TRBV28 and TRBJ2-6, with D unclear. The CDR3 totals 15 residues. The germline CDR1 and CDR2 sequences are MDHEN and SYDVKM. V was cut by 5 bases and J by 0 bases, with 8 bases left in between. DNA for the CDR3: TGTGCCAGCAGTACAGACCGCTCTGGGGCCAACGTCCTGACTTTC. Encoded protein: CASSTDRSGANVLTF.

CDR3 nucleotides: TGTGCCAGCACCCCAACTCGAGGGACAGGGGTGGAGGAGCAGTACTTC. Protein: CASTPTRGTGVEEQYF. The J gene is TRBJ2-7, the V gene TRBV6-2 or TRBV6-3; 10 nucleotides match TRBD1. The CDR3 is 16 residues long. Trimming took 7 bases from V and 7 from J; bases not matched to a gene: 16. The germline V gene has CDR1 MNHEY and CDR2 SVGEGT.

This chain joins TRBV18 and TRBJ2-3, with 10 nucleotides matching TRBD2. The CDR3 sequence is 18 residues long. CDR1 and CDR2 from the germline V gene are KGHSH and LQKENI. Trimming removed 1 base from V and 4 bases from J; junction bases left unmatched: 11. The CDR3, as DNA: TGTGCCAGCTCACCACTAGCGGGGGGCGTCCAGGGCCCAGATACGCAGTATTTT. It codes for CASSPLAGGVQGPDTQYF.

CDR3 DNA: TGTGCCAGCACCCGGACAGCACAAGAGACCCAGTACTTC. Residues: CASTRTAQETQYF. The V gene is TRBV6-5, the J gene TRBJ2-5; tentatively, D is TRBD1 (6 bases). Per the germline V gene, CDR1 is MNHEY and CDR2 is SVGAGI. This CDR3 is built from 13 residues. V gave up 7 bases and J gave up 2 bases, with 11 bases separating them.

The chain employs TRBV6-5 and TRBJ2-7; 8 bases line up with TRBD1. In germline, CDR1 is MNHEY, CDR2 SVGAGI. After removal of 6 bases from V and 4 bases from J, the junction contained 8 bases not matched to a gene. The CDR3 spans 14 residues. The CDR3 sequence is CASRTQGGQYEQYF. CDR3 DNA: TGTGCCAGCAGGACACAGGGGGGCCAATACGAGCAGTACTTC.

J is TRBJ1-6 and V is TRBV19, with 12 bases matching TRBD1. CDR1 is LNHDA, CDR2 SQIVND, per germline (reference sequence). The CDR3 has 15 residues. The J segment lost 9 bases and the V segment lost 2 bases, leaving 2 bases of the junction unmatched. CDR3: CASSIMGQGASPLHF. The CDR3 nucleotides are TGTGCCAGTAGTATAATGGGACAGGGGGCTTCACCCCTCCACTTT.

Regarding this clone: A read error may account for a junction end that differs from germline. V is TRBV12-3 or TRBV12-4 and J is TRBJ1-2; D might be TRBD1 (6 bases). There are 10 residues in the CDR3. The CDR3 nucleotides read TGTGCCAGCAGTAACCGGGACACTCTCTTC. Its protein is CASSNRDTLF.

The chain employs TRBV11-2 and TRBJ2-7, with TRBD2 as a possible D gene (6 bases). V lost 5 bases and J 0 bases, leaving 11 bases between the germline ends. Germline V lookup: CDR1 SGHAT, CDR2 FQNNGV. The CDR3 totals 14 residues. Written as DNA, the CDR3 is TGTGCCAGCAGCCCCGGGACTCACTCCTACGAGCAGTACTTC. This codes for CASSPGTHSYEQYF.

V and J are TRBV4-1 and TRBJ2-1; 10 bases align to TRBD2. V gave up 3 bases and J gave up 5 bases; unmatched junction bases: 7. The CDR3 is 16 amino acids. Per germline, CDR1 MGHRA and CDR2 YSYEKL. The CDR3 DNA is TGCGCCAGCAGCCATCCTAGCGGGGGTCGGGACAATGAGCAGTTCTTC. It encodes CASSHPSGGRDNEQFF.

The V and J genes are TRBV11-3 and TRBJ1-1; D gene unclear. The V gene lost 5 bases and the J gene lost 2 bases, with 9 bases spanning the gap. Germline V CDR1 and CDR2: SGHNT, YENEEA. This CDR3 comprises 13 residues. CDR3 DNA sequence: TGTGCCAGCAGCCGCGATAGAAACACTGAAGCTTTCTTT. Translating it yields CASSRDRNTEAFF.

J is TRBJ2-1 and V is TRBV12-5; 9 bases line up with TRBD1. There are 15 residues in the CDR3. Unmatched junction bases numbered 6, after V lost 4 bases and J lost 5 bases. Germline CDR1 LGHNT, CDR2 FRNRAP. As DNA, the CDR3 is TGTGCTAGTGGTTCTGGACAGGGGAGGGACAATGAGCAGTTCTTC. It is translated as CASGSGQGRDNEQFF.

This rearrangement joins TRBV11-3 to TRBJ2-1; 7 nucleotides agree with TRBD2. This CDR3 region has 16 residues. Germline values: CDR1 SGHNT, CDR2 YENEEA. The J segment lost 4 bases and the V segment lost 5 bases, leaving 11 bases of the junction unmatched. CDR3 in DNA: TGTGCCAGCAGCCGCGCCGGGACTACCTATTACAATGAGCAGTTCTTC. Protein product: CASSRAGTTYYNEQFF.

For the CDR3, the DNA is TGTGCCAGCCAGGGGGACAGGGTCGAGCAGTACTTC. It is translated as CASQGDRVEQYF. The chain recombines TRBV11-2 with TRBJ2-7, with TRBD1 matching 9 bases. Germline CDR1 is SGHAT and CDR2 is FQNNGV. The CDR3 contains 12 residues. Germline trimming cut 8 bases from V and 6 bases from J; bases unmatched to any gene: 5.